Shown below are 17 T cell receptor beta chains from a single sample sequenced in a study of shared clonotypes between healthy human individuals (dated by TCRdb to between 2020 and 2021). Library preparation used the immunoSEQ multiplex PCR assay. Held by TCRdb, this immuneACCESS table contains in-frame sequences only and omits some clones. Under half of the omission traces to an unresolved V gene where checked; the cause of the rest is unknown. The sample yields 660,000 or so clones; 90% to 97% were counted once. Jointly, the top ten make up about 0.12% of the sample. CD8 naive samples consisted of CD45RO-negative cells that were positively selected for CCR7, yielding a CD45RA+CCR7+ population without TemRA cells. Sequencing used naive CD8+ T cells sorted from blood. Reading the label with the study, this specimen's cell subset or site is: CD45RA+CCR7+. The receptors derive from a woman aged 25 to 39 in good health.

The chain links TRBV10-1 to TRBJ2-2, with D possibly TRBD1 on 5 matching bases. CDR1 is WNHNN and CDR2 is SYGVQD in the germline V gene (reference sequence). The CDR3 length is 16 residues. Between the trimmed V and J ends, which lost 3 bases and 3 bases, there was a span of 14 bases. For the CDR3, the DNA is TGCGCCAGCAGTGACCCTAATGGGGCCCACACCGGGGAGCTGTTTTTT. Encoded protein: CASSDPNGAHTGELFF.

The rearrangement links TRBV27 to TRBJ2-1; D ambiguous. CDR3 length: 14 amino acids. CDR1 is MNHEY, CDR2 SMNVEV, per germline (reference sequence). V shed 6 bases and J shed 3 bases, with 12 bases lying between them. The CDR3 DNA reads TGTGCCAGCAGGGCCGGGCTGGTCTACAATGAGCAGTTCTTC. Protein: CASRAGLVYNEQFF.

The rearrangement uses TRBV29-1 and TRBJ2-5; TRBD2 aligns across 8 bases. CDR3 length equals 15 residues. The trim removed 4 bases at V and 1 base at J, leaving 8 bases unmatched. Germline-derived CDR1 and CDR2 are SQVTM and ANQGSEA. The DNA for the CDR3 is TGCAGCGTTGGGGAAGCGGGAGTCTCCCAAGAGACCCAGTACTTC. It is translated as CSVGEAGVSQETQYF.

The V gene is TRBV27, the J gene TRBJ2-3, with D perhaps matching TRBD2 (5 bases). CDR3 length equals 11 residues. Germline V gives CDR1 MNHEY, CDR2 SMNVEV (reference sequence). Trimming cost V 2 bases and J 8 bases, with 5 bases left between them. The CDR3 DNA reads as TGTGCCAGCAGTTTAGGAGGTACGCAGTATTTT. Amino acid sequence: CASSLGGTQYF.

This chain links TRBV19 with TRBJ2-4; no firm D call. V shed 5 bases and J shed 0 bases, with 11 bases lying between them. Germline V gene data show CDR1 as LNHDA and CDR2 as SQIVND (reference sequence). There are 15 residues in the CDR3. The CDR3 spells CASSYAVIAKNIQYF. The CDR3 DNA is TGTGCCAGTAGTTACGCGGTAATAGCCAAAAACATTCAGTACTTC. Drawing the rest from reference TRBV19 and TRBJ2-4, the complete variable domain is DGGITQSPKYLFRKEGQNVTLSCEQNLNHDAMYWYRQDPGQGLRLIYYSQIVNDFQKGDIAEGYSVSREKKESFPLTVTSAQKNPTAFYLCASSYAVIAKNIQYFGAGTRLSVL.

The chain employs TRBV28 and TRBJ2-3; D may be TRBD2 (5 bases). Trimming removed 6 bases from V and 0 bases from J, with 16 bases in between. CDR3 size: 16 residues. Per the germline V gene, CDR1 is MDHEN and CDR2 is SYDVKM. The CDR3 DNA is TGTGCCAGCAGAGGACTTATCTTCGCTAGCACAGATACGCAGTATTTT. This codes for CASRGLIFASTDTQYF.

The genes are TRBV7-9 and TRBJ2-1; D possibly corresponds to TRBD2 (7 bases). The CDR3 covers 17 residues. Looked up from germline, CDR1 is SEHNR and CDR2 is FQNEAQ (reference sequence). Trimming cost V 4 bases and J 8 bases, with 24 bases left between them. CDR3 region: CASSSGGEGTTYDEQFF. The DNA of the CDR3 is TGTGCCAGCAGCTCTGGAGGGGAGGGGACAACCTATGATGAGCAGTTCTTC.

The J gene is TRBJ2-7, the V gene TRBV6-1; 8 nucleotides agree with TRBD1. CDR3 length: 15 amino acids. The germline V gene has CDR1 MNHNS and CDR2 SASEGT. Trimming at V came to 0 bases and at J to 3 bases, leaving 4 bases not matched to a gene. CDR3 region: CASSEALGTGYEQYF. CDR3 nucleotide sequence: TGTGCCAGCAGTGAAGCGCTAGGGACAGGCTACGAGCAGTACTTC.

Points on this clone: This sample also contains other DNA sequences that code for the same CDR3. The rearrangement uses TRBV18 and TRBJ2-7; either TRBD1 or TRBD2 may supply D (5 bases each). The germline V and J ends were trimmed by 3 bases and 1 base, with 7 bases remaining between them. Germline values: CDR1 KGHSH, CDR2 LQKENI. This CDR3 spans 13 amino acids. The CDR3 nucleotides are TGTGCCAGCTCACCGGGACCTTCCTACGAGCAGTACTTC. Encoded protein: CASSPGPSYEQYF.

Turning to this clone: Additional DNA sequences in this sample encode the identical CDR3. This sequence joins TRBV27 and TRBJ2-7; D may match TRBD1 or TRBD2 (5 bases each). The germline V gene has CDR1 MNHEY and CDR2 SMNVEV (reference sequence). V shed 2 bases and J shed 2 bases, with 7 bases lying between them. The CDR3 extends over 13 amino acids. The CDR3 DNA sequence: TGTGCCAGCAGTTTAGGGGGTACCTACGAGCAGTACTTC. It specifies CASSLGGTYEQYF.

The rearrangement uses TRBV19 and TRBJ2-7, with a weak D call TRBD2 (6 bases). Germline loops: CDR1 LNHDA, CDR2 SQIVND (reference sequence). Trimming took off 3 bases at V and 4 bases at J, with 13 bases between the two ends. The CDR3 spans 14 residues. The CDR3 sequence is CASSMTRYDYEQYF. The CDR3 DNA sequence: TGTGCCAGTAGTATGACTAGATACGATTACGAGCAGTACTTC.

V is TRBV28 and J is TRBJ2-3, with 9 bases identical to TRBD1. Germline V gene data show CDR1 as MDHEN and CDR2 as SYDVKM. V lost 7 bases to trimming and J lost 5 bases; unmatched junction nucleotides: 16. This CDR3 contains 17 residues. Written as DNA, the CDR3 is TGTGCCAGCACCCCCGAGGGGGGGACAGGGCGGGGAGATACGCAGTATTTT. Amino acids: CASTPEGGTGRGDTQYF.

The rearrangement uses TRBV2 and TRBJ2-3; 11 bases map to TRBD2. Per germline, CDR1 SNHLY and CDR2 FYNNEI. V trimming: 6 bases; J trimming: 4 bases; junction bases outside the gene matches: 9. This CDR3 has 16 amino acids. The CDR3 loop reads CASSEIAGGPADTQYF. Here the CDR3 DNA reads TGTGCCAGCAGCGAAATAGCGGGAGGGCCGGCAGATACGCAGTATTTT.

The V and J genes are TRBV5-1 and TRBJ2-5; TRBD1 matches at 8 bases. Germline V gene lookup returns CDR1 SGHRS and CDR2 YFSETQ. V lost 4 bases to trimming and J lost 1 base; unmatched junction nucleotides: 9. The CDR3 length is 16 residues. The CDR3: CASSHWDRWSQETQYF. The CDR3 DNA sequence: TGCGCCAGCAGCCACTGGGACAGGTGGAGCCAAGAGACCCAGTACTTC.

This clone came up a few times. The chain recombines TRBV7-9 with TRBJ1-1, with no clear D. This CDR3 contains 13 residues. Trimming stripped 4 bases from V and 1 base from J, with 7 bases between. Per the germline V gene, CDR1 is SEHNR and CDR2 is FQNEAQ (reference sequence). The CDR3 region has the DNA TGTGCCAGCAGCTCCACCCGGAACACTGAAGCTTTCTTT. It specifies CASSSTRNTEAFF. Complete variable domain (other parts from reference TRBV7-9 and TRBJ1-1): DTGVSQNPRHKITKRGQNVTFRCDPISEHNRLYWYRQTLGQGPEFLTYFQNEAQLEKSRLLSDRFSAERPKGSFSTLEIQRTEQGDSAMYLCASSSTRNTEAFFGQGTRLTVV.

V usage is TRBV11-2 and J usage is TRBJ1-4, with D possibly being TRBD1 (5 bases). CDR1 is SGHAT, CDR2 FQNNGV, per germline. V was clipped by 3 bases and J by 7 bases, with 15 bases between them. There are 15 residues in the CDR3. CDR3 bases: TGTGCCAGCAGCTTTTCAGGGTCCGGCGGTGAAAAACTGTTTTTT. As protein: CASSFSGSGGEKLFF.

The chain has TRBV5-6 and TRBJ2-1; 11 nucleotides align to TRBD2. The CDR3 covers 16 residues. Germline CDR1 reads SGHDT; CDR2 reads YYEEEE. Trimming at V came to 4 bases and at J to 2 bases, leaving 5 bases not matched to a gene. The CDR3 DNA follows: TGTGCCAGCAGCGAAGGGACTAGCGGAACCTACAATGAGCAGTTCTTC. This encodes CASSEGTSGTYNEQFF.